This T cell receptor beta chain was captured in a study of CD8 T cells in ankylosing spondylitis. This clonotype was observed at least ten times. What it binds is not known. General study points: There was a TCR beta motif, made of fewer than 10 highly homologous variants, that appeared characteristic of ankylosing spondylitis blood.

Germline lookup yields CDR1 SQVTM and CDR2 ANQGSEA. V shed 7 bases and J shed 5 bases, with 9 bases lying between them. This CDR3 has 11 residues. One entry per CDR3 protein, called by TCRdb with MiXCR from the 5' RACE reads. The profile shows around 250,000 distinct CDR3 sequences, roughly 10% of them singletons. The sample consisted of blood, either unsorted or a sorted T cell fraction (not recorded which). The sequence came from a male donor with ankylosing spondylitis or in good health (not recorded which). The chain employs TRBV29-1 and TRBJ2-1; D remains ambiguous. For the CDR3, the DNA is TGCAGCGCCCTTAAGGACAATGAGCAGTTCTTC. It is translated as CSALKDNEQFF.